The next 12 T cell receptor beta chains were all read from a single sample in a study of blood T cell repertoires in COVID-19. Libraries were prepared by immunoSEQ multiplex PCR; TCRdb keeps only in-frame clonotypes and omits some of them. The table shows about 150,000 clones, with roughly 83% occurring only once. Sequenced: peripheral blood. The source is a woman aged 60-70 years with COVID-19, enrolled during active disease.

The chain employs TRBV24-1 and TRBJ2-3, with a weak D call TRBD1 (5 bases). This CDR3 has 15 amino acids. Per germline, CDR1 KGHDR and CDR2 SFDVKD. V dropped 4 bases and J dropped 2 bases, with 12 bases sitting between them. CDR3 sequence reads: CATSEAGAFTDTQYF. The CDR3 coding sequence is TGTGCCACCAGTGAAGCTGGGGCTTTCACAGATACGCAGTATTTT.

This clone was seen repeatedly, ten times or more. The J gene is TRBJ1-2, the V gene TRBV5-5, with D perhaps TRBD1 (5 bases). Trimming removed 4 bases at V and 2 bases at J, with 12 bases between. In germline, CDR1 is SGHKS, CDR2 YYEKEE (reference sequence). The CDR3 is made up of 14 amino acids. The CDR3 reads CASSLSTVNYGYTF. CDR3 coding DNA: TGTGCCAGCAGCCTGTCGACAGTCAACTATGGCTACACCTTC.

This chain links TRBV29-1 with TRBJ1-2; TRBD1 aligns across 7 bases. The germline V gene encodes CDR1 SQVTM and CDR2 ANQGSEA. This CDR3 region has 12 residues. Trimming took 4 bases from V and 5 from J; bases not matched to a gene: 4. CDR3 sequence (DNA): TGCAGCGTTGTTAACAGGGGATATGGCTACACCTTC. Residues: CSVVNRGYGYTF.

The rearrangement joins TRBV5-8 to TRBJ1-2; D is unclear. Germline V CDR1 and CDR2: SGHTS, YDEGEE. This CDR3 comprises 15 residues. Trimming took 5 bases from V and 7 from J, leaving 21 bases between them. The CDR3 sequence is CASRGRGRQLGGYTF. CDR3 sequence (DNA): TGTGCCAGCAGAGGCCGGGGTCGCCAACTGGGTGGCTACACCTTC. Full variable domain (remainder filled in from reference TRBV5-8 and TRBJ1-2): EAGVTQSPTHLIKTRGQQATLRCSPISGHTSVYWYQQALGLGLQFLLWYDEGEERNRGNFPPRFSGRQFPNYSSELNVNALELEDSALYLCASRGRGRQLGGYTFGSGTRLTVV.

The count of this clone is one. This chain joins TRBV6-2 or TRBV6-3 and TRBJ2-7; 7 bases map to TRBD2. The V and J ends lost 6 bases and 3 bases, in that order; junction bases with no gene match: 5. There are 13 residues in the CDR3. Germline V gene sequence: CDR1 MNHEY, CDR2 SVGEGT. CDR3 coding DNA: TGTGCCAGCAGCCACGGGACTATCTACGAGCAGTACGTC. Translation gives CASSHGTIYEQYV.

This chain uses TRBV7-3 with TRBJ2-5, with a tentative D call TRBD1 (5 bases). There are 15 residues in the CDR3. The ends were cut back, 4 bases at V and 1 base at J, with 13 bases in the middle. CDR1 is SGHTA and CDR2 is FQGTGA in the germline V gene. For the CDR3, the DNA is TGTGCCAGCAGCTCTCTGACAGCCCTCCAAGAGACCCAGTACTTC. It is translated as CASSSLTALQETQYF.

V is TRBV3-1 (or the pseudogene TRBV3-2) and J is TRBJ2-5; TRBD1 matches 8 bases. Germline CDR1 reads LGHDT; CDR2 reads YNNKEL (reference sequence). V was pared by 4 bases and J by 4 bases, with 11 bases of the junction left unmatched. The CDR3 loop spans 16 amino acids. This CDR3 is CASSLLTDRGRETQYF. The CDR3 DNA sequence: TGTGCCAGCAGCCTCCTAACCGACAGGGGCAGAGAGACCCAGTACTTC.

CDR3 sequence reads: CASTTGGKGGSPLHF. The CDR3 nucleotides are TGTGCCAGCACGACAGGGGGGAAAGGGGGTTCACCCCTCCACTTT. J is TRBJ1-6 and V is TRBV3-1 (or the pseudogene TRBV3-2); TRBD1 aligns across 9 bases. The CDR3 extends over 15 amino acids. V shed 7 bases, J shed 9 bases, and the junction held 10 bases outside the gene matches. Germline loops: CDR1 LGHDT, CDR2 YNNKEL (reference sequence).

This clone was counted a few times. The V gene is TRBV6-5, the J gene TRBJ2-2; TRBD2 agrees at 8 bases. Per germline, CDR1 MNHEY and CDR2 SVGAGI. There are 15 residues in the CDR3. V gave up 6 bases and J gave up 9 bases; unmatched junction bases: 12. The CDR3 loop reads CASSPPGTSHRELFF. CDR3 in DNA: TGTGCCAGCAGCCCCCCCGGGACTAGTCACCGGGAGCTGTTTTTT.

This clone occurred a few times. The genes are TRBV7-9 and TRBJ1-1, with 11 nucleotides matching TRBD1. This CDR3 is built from 16 residues. J lost 4 bases, V lost 5 bases, and 9 bases had no gene match. Germline CDR1 and CDR2: SEHNR and FQNEAQ (reference sequence). CDR3 amino acids: CASSLPTGQGATEAFF. As DNA, the CDR3 is TGTGCCAGCAGCCTCCCGACCGGACAGGGGGCCACTGAAGCTTTCTTT.

This chain uses TRBV6-5 with TRBJ2-2; 8 positions agree with TRBD1. Trimming removed 6 bases from V and 4 bases from J; junction bases left unmatched: 7. This CDR3 is 15 amino acids long. Germline V gene sequence: CDR1 MNHEY, CDR2 SVGAGI. The CDR3 bases are TGTGCCAGCAGGGAGACAGGGGCCATCACCGGGGAGCTGTTTTTT. Protein: CASRETGAITGELFF.

The J gene is TRBJ1-4, the V gene TRBV5-1; TRBD1 is a possible D gene (5 bases). The V end was cut by 3 bases, the J end by 5 bases, with 17 bases between. CDR3 length: 16 amino acids. Germline V gene lookup returns CDR1 SGHRS and CDR2 YFSETQ. As DNA, the CDR3 is TGCGCCAGCAGCTCCGGTAGGGGTGCGGGAAATGAAAAACTGTTTTTT. This sequence encodes CASSSGRGAGNEKLFF.